Presented here are 25 T cell receptor beta chains from one specimen sequenced in a study of cytomegalovirus exposure and HLA in healthy donors. The PCR had 60 Vbeta and 13 Jbeta primers. The assay was immunoSEQ multiplex PCR, and TCRdb's table has in-frame clones only and misses some. The sample yields fewer than 250,000 clones, roughly 77% seen once. Material for sequencing was PBMCs. These receptor sequences come from a man aged 40-49 years in good health and CMV-seropositive.

The rearrangement links TRBV5-6 to TRBJ2-4; tentative D call: TRBD1 (7 bases). This CDR3 spans 16 amino acids. The V gene lost 4 bases and the J gene lost 1 base, with 15 bases spanning the gap. Germline V lookup: CDR1 SGHDT, CDR2 YYEEEE. This CDR3 reads CASSTTGTGAKNIQYF. The CDR3 coding sequence is TGTGCCAGCAGCACGACAGGGACTGGGGCCAAAAACATTCAGTACTTC.

This clone appeared a single time. The chain recombines TRBV5-4 with TRBJ2-3; D is possibly TRBD2 (5 bases). This CDR3 is built from 15 residues. Germline lookup yields CDR1 SGHNT and CDR2 YYREEE (reference sequence). The germline V and J ends were trimmed by 5 bases and 6 bases, with 19 bases remaining between them. The CDR3 DNA follows: TGTGCCAGCAGTACGGACTGGCTAAAACGGGATACGCAGTATTTT. Protein: CASSTDWLKRDTQYF.

The chain carries TRBV6-1 and TRBJ2-5, with D possibly TRBD2 on 7 matching bases. The germline V gene has CDR1 MNHNS and CDR2 SASEGT. V was trimmed by 8 bases and J by 5 bases, leaving 9 bases between them. The CDR3 contains 11 residues. The CDR3 coding sequence is TGTGCCAGCCGGGGGGCGGAGACCCAGTACTTC. Translating gives CASRGAETQYF.

V and J are TRBV5-5 and TRBJ2-7; no clear D. V gave up 1 base and J gave up 2 bases, with 13 bases separating them. This CDR3 contains 15 residues. Looked up from germline, CDR1 is SGHKS and CDR2 is YYEKEE (reference sequence). The CDR3 region is CASSLNEASPYEQYF. The CDR3 DNA reads TGTGCCAGCAGCTTGAACGAGGCCTCGCCCTACGAGCAGTACTTC. Supplemented by reference TRBV5-5 and TRBJ2-7, the full variable domain reads DAGVTQSPTHLIKTRGQQVTLRCSPISGHKSVSWYQQVLGQGPQFIFQYYEKEERGRGNFPDRFSARQFPNYSSELNVNALLLGDSALYLCASSLNEASPYEQYFGPGTRLTVT.

V gene TRBV7-8 combines with J gene TRBJ1-2; 9 bases match TRBD1. Germline trimming cut 5 bases from V and 5 bases from J; bases unmatched to any gene: 3. This CDR3 contains 13 residues. The germline gives CDR1 SGHVS, CDR2 FQNEAQ. CDR3 coding DNA: TGTGCCAGCAGCCCGGGACAGGGTTATGGCTACACCTTC. Its translation is CASSPGQGYGYTF.

This chain joins TRBV11-3 and TRBJ2-1; TRBD2 matches at 7 bases. With 1 base clipped from V and 2 bases from J, the junction kept 2 bases outside the gene matches. Germline CDR1 reads SGHNT; CDR2 reads YENEEA. This CDR3 is built from 15 residues. The CDR3 DNA is TGTGCCAGCAGCTTAGGACGGGGGGCCTACAATGAGCAGTTCTTC. Its protein is CASSLGRGAYNEQFF.

This clone was detected once. The chain uses TRBV6-5 and TRBJ2-7; TRBD1 matches at 7 bases. Germline-derived CDR1 and CDR2 are MNHEY and SVGAGI. V trimming: 6 bases; J trimming: 0 bases; junction bases outside the gene matches: 8. The CDR3 is 15 amino acids. This CDR3 reads CASRPGQESSYEQYF. CDR3 sequence (DNA): TGTGCCAGCAGACCCGGACAGGAGAGCTCCTACGAGCAGTACTTC.

This clone came up a few times. V is TRBV4-1 and J is TRBJ2-1; 9 bases are a match to TRBD1. V lost 4 bases, J lost 7 bases, and 8 bases stayed unmatched. CDR1 is MGHRA, CDR2 YSYEKL, per germline. The CDR3 totals 15 residues. CDR3 sequence reads: CASSPPDRGPNEQFF. The CDR3 coding sequence is TGCGCCAGCAGCCCCCCGGACAGGGGACCGAATGAGCAGTTCTTC.

Worth noting for this clone: A read error may produce the germline difference seen at one junction end. The sample carries other DNA sequences with the same CDR3. V gene TRBV2 combines with J gene TRBJ2-1, with D possibly TRBD2 on 5 matching bases. This CDR3 has 15 residues. CDR1 and CDR2 from the germline V gene are SNHLY and FYNNEI. The chain's CDR3 is CASSWTGNSYNEQFF. The CDR3 region has the DNA TGTGCCAGCAGCTGGACCGGGAACTCCTACAATGAACAGTTCTTC.

The CDR3: CASSKRQGWYGYTF. CDR3 nucleotide sequence: TGTGCCAGCAGTAAGAGACAGGGATGGTATGGCTACACCTTC. The rearrangement joins TRBV6-5 to TRBJ1-2; 7 positions agree with TRBD1. The CDR3 spans 14 residues. After removal of 5 bases from V and 5 bases from J, the junction contained 8 bases not matched to a gene. CDR1 and CDR2 from the germline V gene are MNHEY and SVGAGI.

The V and J genes are TRBV7-9 and TRBJ2-1; tentatively, D is TRBD1 (5 bases). CDR3 length: 13 amino acids. Trimming cost V 1 base and J 7 bases, with 8 bases left between them. Germline V lookup: CDR1 SEHNR, CDR2 FQNEAQ (reference sequence). The CDR3 here is CASSLGGLNEQFF. CDR3 in DNA: TGTGCCAGCAGCTTAGGGGGCCTAAATGAGCAGTTCTTC.

Only one count was recorded for this clone. The chain couples TRBV12-5 to TRBJ2-7; a weak D match, TRBD1 (5 bases). CDR1 and CDR2 from the germline V gene are LGHNT and FRNRAP. Deletions cut 5 bases from V and 0 bases from J, with 11 bases between. The CDR3 has 14 amino acids. CDR3 residues: CASGADSSSYEQYF. CDR3 bases: TGTGCTAGTGGTGCAGACAGCAGCTCCTACGAGCAGTACTTC.

The chain joins TRBV14 to TRBJ1-2; 8 bases are shared with TRBD1. The junction had 6 bases not matched to a gene; V was cut back by 2 bases and J by 4 bases. Germline V CDR1 and CDR2: SGHDN, FVKESK. The CDR3 loop spans 15 amino acids. The CDR3 DNA sequence: TGTGCCAGCAGCCAAATCGGACAGGGTGGCTATGGCTACACCTTC. It codes for CASSQIGQGGYGYTF.

The sample holds a few counts of this clone. The sample carries other DNA sequences with the same CDR3. The chain employs TRBV19 and TRBJ2-7; D not resolved. Trimming left V 4 bases short and J 0 bases short, with 7 bases between. Germline V lookup: CDR1 LNHDA, CDR2 SQIVND (reference sequence). CDR3 size: 13 residues. In DNA, the CDR3 is TGTGCCAGTAGTAGAGGCAGCTCCTACGAGCAGTACTTC. As protein: CASSRGSSYEQYF.

The chain links TRBV6-6 to TRBJ2-2; 7 positions match TRBD2. CDR1 MNHNY and CDR2 SVGAGI come from the germline V gene (reference sequence). V shed 5 bases, J shed 3 bases, and the junction held 6 bases outside the gene matches. This CDR3 spans 15 amino acids. The CDR3 DNA sequence: TGTGCCAGCAGTCATTATCTAGCGGACACCGGGGAGCTGTTTTTT. It translates to CASSHYLADTGELFF.

The chain uses TRBV29-1 and TRBJ2-7, with 14 bases fitting TRBD2. The length of the CDR3 is 16 residues. Germline values: CDR1 SQVTM, CDR2 ANQGSEA. J gave up 1 base and V 5 bases, and 7 bases lay outside the gene matches. CDR3 coding DNA: TGCAGCGTTTTCGGGACTAGCGGGAGTTCGTCCTACGAGCAGTACTTC. This translates into CSVFGTSGSSSYEQYF.

The chain carries TRBV7-9 and TRBJ2-5; 8 nucleotides agree with TRBD2. Per the germline V gene, CDR1 is SEHNR and CDR2 is FQNEAQ (reference sequence). The CDR3 runs to 15 residues. V was clipped by 6 bases and J by 0 bases; unmatched bases: 6. The CDR3 DNA reads TGTGCCAGCAGTCTAGGTAGCGGGAACCAAGAGACCCAGTACTTC. It codes for CASSLGSGNQETQYF.

The chain combines TRBV5-4 with TRBJ2-3; 9 bases map to TRBD2. V trimming: 4 bases; J trimming: 2 bases; junction bases outside the gene matches: 5. The germline gives CDR1 SGHNT, CDR2 YYREEE (reference sequence). This CDR3 is 15 amino acids long. CDR3 sequence reads: CASSTRLADTDTQYF. The CDR3, as DNA: TGTGCCAGCAGCACCCGACTAGCGGACACAGATACGCAGTATTTT.

The V and J genes are TRBV11-2 and TRBJ2-7; 8 nucleotides match TRBD1. CDR3 size: 14 residues. After removal of 5 bases from V and 3 bases from J, the junction contained 6 bases not matched to a gene. The germline V gene has CDR1 SGHAT and CDR2 FQNNGV. The CDR3 region is CASSPRGQVYEQYF. The CDR3, as DNA: TGTGCCAGCAGCCCCAGGGGGCAGGTCTACGAGCAGTACTTC. Supplemented by reference TRBV11-2 and TRBJ2-7, the full variable domain reads EAGVAQSPRYKIIEKRQSVAFWCNPISGHATLYWYQQILGQGPKLLIQFQNNGVVDDSQLPKDRFSAERLKGVDSTLKIQPAKLEDSAVYLCASSPRGQVYEQYFGPGTRLTVT.

The chain joins TRBV11-2 to TRBJ2-2; 7 bases are a match to TRBD1. CDR1 is SGHAT and CDR2 is FQNNGV in the germline V gene. The CDR3 contains 14 residues. The junction had 4 bases not matched to a gene; V was cut back by 4 bases and J by 5 bases. The CDR3 sequence: CASSSIQGTGELFF. The CDR3 region has the DNA TGTGCCAGCAGCTCGATACAGGGGACCGGGGAGCTGTTTTTT.

The chain combines TRBV9 with TRBJ2-3; TRBD2 is a possible D gene (6 bases). V lost 3 bases and J lost 0, with 14 bases in between. Per germline, CDR1 SGDLS and CDR2 YYNGEE. The CDR3 is 16 amino acids. The CDR3 DNA reads as TGTGCCAGCAGCGCCGCCGGGGGACCTAGCACAGATACGCAGTATTTT. Protein product: CASSAAGGPSTDTQYF.

The gene calls are TRBV5-1 and TRBJ1-4; 10 nucleotides align to TRBD1. The CDR3 is 14 residues long. The germline CDR1 and CDR2 sequences are SGHRS and YFSETQ. The V segment lost 4 bases and the J segment 6 bases; nucleotides outside the gene matches: 3. CDR3 in amino acids: CASSPGQGDEKLFF. The DNA of the CDR3 is TGCGCCAGCAGCCCCGGACAGGGGGATGAAAAACTGTTTTTT. The whole variable domain, remainder taken from reference TRBV5-1 and TRBJ1-4, is KAGVTQTPRYLIKTRGQQVTLSCSPISGHRSVSWYQQTPGQGLQFLFEYFSETQRNKGNFPGRFSGRQFSNSRSEMNVSTLELGDSALYLCASSPGQGDEKLFFGSGTQLSVL.

The V and J genes are TRBV5-4 and TRBJ2-5; maybe TRBD1 (5 bases). CDR3 length equals 12 residues. Germline V gene data show CDR1 as SGHNT and CDR2 as YYREEE (reference sequence). V lost 0 bases and J lost 5, with 5 bases in between. The CDR3 coding sequence is TGTGCCAGCAGCTTGGAGGGGGAGACCCAGTACTTC. This gives the protein CASSLEGETQYF.

This clone occurred a few times. Additional DNA sequences in this sample encode the identical CDR3. V is TRBV6-5 and J is TRBJ1-1; TRBD1 agrees at 8 bases. The CDR3 is 13 residues long. The germline V gene encodes CDR1 MNHEY and CDR2 SVGAGI. V shed 6 bases and J 4 bases; nucleotides not matched to a gene: 4. The CDR3 DNA reads TGTGCCAGCAGCCTACAGGGGGGCACTGAAGCTTTCTTT. It specifies CASSLQGGTEAFF.

The chain recombines TRBV9 with TRBJ1-4; the D gene is possibly TRBD1 (6 bases). Germline values: CDR1 SGDLS, CDR2 YYNGEE. V lost 0 bases, J lost 4 bases, and 10 bases lay in between. This CDR3 region has 15 residues. DNA for the CDR3: TGTGCCAGCAGCGTAGGTCCAGGGGATAATGAAAAACTGTTTTTT. As protein: CASSVGPGDNEKLFF. Drawing the rest from reference TRBV9 and TRBJ1-4, the complete variable domain is DSGVTQTPKHLITATGQRVTLRCSPRSGDLSVYWYQQSLDQGLQFLIQYYNGEERAKGNILERFSAQQFPDLHSELNLSSLELGDSALYFCASSVGPGDNEKLFFGSGTQLSVL.